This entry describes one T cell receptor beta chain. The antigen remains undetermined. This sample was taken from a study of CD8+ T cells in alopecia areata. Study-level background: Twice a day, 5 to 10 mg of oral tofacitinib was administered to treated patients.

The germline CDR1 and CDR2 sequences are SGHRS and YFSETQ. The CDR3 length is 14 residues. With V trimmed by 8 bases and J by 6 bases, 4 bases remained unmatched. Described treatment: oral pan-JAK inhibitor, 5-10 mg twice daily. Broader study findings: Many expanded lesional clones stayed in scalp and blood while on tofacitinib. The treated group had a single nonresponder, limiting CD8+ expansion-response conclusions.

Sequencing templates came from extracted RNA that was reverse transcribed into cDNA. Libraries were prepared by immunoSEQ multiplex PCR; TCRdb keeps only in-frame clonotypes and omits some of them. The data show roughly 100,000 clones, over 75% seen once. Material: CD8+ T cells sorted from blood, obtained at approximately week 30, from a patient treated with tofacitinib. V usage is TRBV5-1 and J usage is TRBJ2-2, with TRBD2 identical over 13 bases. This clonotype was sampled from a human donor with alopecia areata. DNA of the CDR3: TGCGCCAGTGGACTAGCGGGAGTTCCCGGGGAGCTGTTTTTT. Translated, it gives CASGLAGVPGELFF.